The rows below give T cell receptor beta chains drawn from one sample of a study of shared clonotypes between healthy human individuals. TCRdb's table, derived via immunoSEQ multiplex PCR, lists solely in-frame clones and lacks some. Among millions of clones, 90% to 95% were seen once, and the ten largest hold 0.13%. Sequenced input: naive CD4+ T cells sorted from blood. The receptors stem from a man younger than 35 in good health. Each CDR3 is given with its conserved first and last residue. D genes are given only for firm matches. Clone size is given for some rows only: seen once, a few or many times, or a class if the clone is expanded.

-	TRBV28	once	TRBJ1-5	TGTGCCAGCAGTCCAACTCCGGGCCCCAGTGGGGGCAATCAGCCCCAGCATTTT	CASSPTPGPSGGNQPQHF
TRBD1	TRBV18	-	TRBJ1-5	TGTGCCAGCTCACCCGGACAGGGAATGCAGCCCCAGCATTTT	CASSPGQGMQPQHF
-	TRBV18	-	TRBJ1-1	TGTGCCAGCTCACCTTCAATGAACACTGAAGCTTTCTTT	CASSPSMNTEAFF
-	TRBV11-2	-	TRBJ1-1	TGTGCCAGCAGCCCTCAACGGACTGAAGCTTTCTTT	CASSPQRTEAFF
TRBD1	TRBV29-1	-	TRBJ2-7	TGCAGCGCTAGGACAGGGATTAGCTCCTACGAGCAGTACTTC	CSARTGISSYEQYF
-	TRBV18	-	TRBJ1-5	TGTGCCAGCTCAACCGGAGGGGATAGCAATCAGCCCCAGCATTTT	CASSTGGDSNQPQHF
-	TRBV5-4	-	TRBJ1-1	TGTGCCAGCAGCTTCCAAGGGGGAACTGAAGCTTTCTTT	CASSFQGGTEAFF
-	TRBV30	-	TRBJ1-6	TGTGCCTGTTCATCGTCCGGTAATTCACCCCTCCACTTT	CACSSSGNSPLHF
TRBD1	TRBV11-2	-	TRBJ2-7	TGTGCCAGCAGCTTATTGGGACAGGGAAATGAGGAGCAGTACTTC	CASSLLGQGNEEQYF
-	TRBV18	-	TRBJ2-7	TGTGCCAGCTCACCTCAGGGAGGCGAGCAGTACTTC	CASSPQGGEQYF
TRBD1	TRBV5-4	-	TRBJ1-1	TGTGCCAGCAGCTTGAGTCAGGGGGCTGAAGCTTTCTTT	CASSLSQGAEAFF
-	TRBV6-1	-	TRBJ2-2	TGTGCCAGCAGTTTACAGGGCTCCGGGGAGCTGTTTTTT	CASSLQGSGELFF
-	TRBV4-1	-	TRBJ1-2	TGCGCCAGCAGGGACAGTTTTAACTATGGCTACACCTTC	CASRDSFNYGYTF
TRBD2	TRBV7-2	-	TRBJ2-5	TGTGCCAGCAGCCCCGGACTAGCGTTAGAGACCCAGTACTTC	CASSPGLALETQYF
TRBD2	TRBV5-1	few	TRBJ2-7	TGCGCCAGCAGCACTGGGGGGGTCTCCTACGAGCAGTACTTC	CASSTGGVSYEQYF
-	TRBV5-5	-	TRBJ2-7	TGTGCCAGCAGCTTGGGCATACCCTACGAGCAGTACTTC	CASSLGIPYEQYF
TRBD1	TRBV18	few	TRBJ2-2	TGTGCCAGCTCACCGGGACAGCAGAACACCGGGGAGCTGTTTTTT	CASSPGQQNTGELFF
TRBD1	TRBV10-3	-	TRBJ1-2	TGTGCCATCAGCGGACAGGGGGTCGATGGCTACACCTTC	CAISGQGVDGYTF
-	TRBV7-9	-	TRBJ2-5	TGTGCCAGCAGCATCCAGGTGAACCAAGAGACCCAGTACTTC	CASSIQVNQETQYF
-	TRBV10-3	-	TRBJ1-2	TGTGCCATCAGTGACGACAGGCTCTATGGCTACACCTTC	CAISDDRLYGYTF
TRBD2	TRBV29-1	few	TRBJ2-3	TGCAGCGTTGTTATGGTAGCGGGGGGGATGGATACGCAGTATTTT	CSVVMVAGGMDTQYF
TRBD1	TRBV10-1	once	TRBJ1-1	TGCGCCAGCACCCCGGGACAGGGGACTGAAGCTTTCTTT	CASTPGQGTEAFF
-	TRBV6-5	-	TRBJ1-5	TGTGCCAGCAGGGGGTCCGGAGGCAATCAGCCCCAGCATTTT	CASRGSGGNQPQHF
TRBD1	TRBV5-4	many	TRBJ1-2	TGTGCCAGCAGCTTTGGGGAACAGGGGAGGGCTAACTATGGCTACACCTTC	CASSFGEQGRANYGYTF
TRBD1	TRBV7-3	-	TRBJ2-1	TGTGCCAGCAGCTCAACCTCCGGGACAGGGTTCAATGAGCAGTTCTTC	CASSSTSGTGFNEQFF
-	TRBV6-1	-	TRBJ1-6	TGTGCCGGGGGACGGCTTAATTCACCCCTCCACTTT	CAGGRLNSPLHF
-	TRBV28	-	TRBJ2-3	TGTGCCAGCAGTGTCTACAGGGAAGATACGCAGTATTTT	CASSVYREDTQYF
-	TRBV9	-	TRBJ2-5	TGTGCCAGCAGCCGGGCAGAGGAGACCCAGTACTTC	CASSRAEETQYF
-	TRBV28	once	TRBJ1-1	TGTGCCAGCAGATCTCACACTGAAGCTTTCTTT	CASRSHTEAFF
TRBD2	TRBV13	-	TRBJ2-5	TGTGCCAGCAGCTCTCTAGCGGGGGGGCCCCTGGAGACCCAGTACTTC	CASSSLAGGPLETQYF
-	TRBV27	-	TRBJ1-4	TGTGCCAGCAGTCCACGGCCCATGGGGCCAACTAATGAAAAACTGTTTTTT	CASSPRPMGPTNEKLFF
-	TRBV6-5	-	TRBJ2-1	TGTGCCAGCAGTCGCACAGGGTCGGGTTACAATGAGCAGTTCTTC	CASSRTGSGYNEQFF
-	TRBV2	-	TRBJ1-2	TGTGCCAACGCGAGAGACAGCACATCTAACTATGGCTACACCTTC	CANARDSTSNYGYTF
-	TRBV6-1	-	TRBJ1-3	TGTGCCAGCAGTGAATGGGGGGTCTCTGGAAACACCATATATTTT	CASSEWGVSGNTIYF
-	TRBV6-1	-	TRBJ1-1	TGTGCCAGCAGTGAACGGGTGACCACTGAAGCTTTCTTT	CASSERVTTEAFF
TRBD1	TRBV4-1	once	TRBJ1-3	TGCGCCAGCAGCCAAGAAGGGACAGGTGCCGGGTTGGGGTCTGGAAACACCATATATTTT	CASSQEGTGAGLGSGNTIYF
-	TRBV6-6	-	TRBJ2-7	TGTGCCAGCAGTTCCCGAAAAGGGGCCGTGAGGGAGCAGTACTTC	CASSSRKGAVREQYF
-	TRBV5-1	-	TRBJ2-2	TGCGCCAGCAGCTTGGTTGCAGGGGATTACACCGGGGAGCTGTTTTTT	CASSLVAGDYTGELFF
-	TRBV11-2	-	TRBJ2-1	TGTGCCAGCAGCTTCACTAGGGTCATTGAGCAGTTCTTC	CASSFTRVIEQFF
-	TRBV7-9	-	TRBJ2-5	TGTGCCAGCAGCTTCCCTCGGGCGAGCTGGGGAGAGACCCAGTACTTC	CASSFPRASWGETQYF
-	TRBV10-3	-	TRBJ1-2	TGTGCCATCAGGGAAGGGGTCGGCTACACCTTC	CAIREGVGYTF
-	TRBV19	-	TRBJ2-5	TGTGCCAGTAGTATTATAGGGGGGCCCCAAGAGACCCAGTACTTC	CASSIIGGPQETQYF
-	TRBV2	-	TRBJ2-5	TGTGCCAGCAGCCAGGGGGAGACCCAGTACTTC	CASSQGETQYF
TRBD2	TRBV27	-	TRBJ2-7	TGTGCCAGCAGTTTAATGGCGGGAGTCCCCCTCTACGAGCAGTACTTC	CASSLMAGVPLYEQYF
TRBD1	TRBV14	-	TRBJ2-5	TGTGCCAGCAGCCCGACAGGGATTCGGGAGACCCAGTACTTC	CASSPTGIRETQYF
TRBD1	TRBV28	-	TRBJ2-3	TGTGCCAGCACCACCGGGGACAGGGGAACAGATACGCAGTATTTT	CASTTGDRGTDTQYF
-	TRBV12-5	-	TRBJ2-1	TGTGCTAGTGGTTTGGTATTTTGGAGTAGCGTAAAGGACAATGAGCAGTTCTTC	CASGLVFWSSVKDNEQFF
TRBD1	TRBV30	-	TRBJ2-1	TGTGCCTGGAGTTTCGTATTAACAGGGGGCTCCTACAATGAGCAGTTCTTC	CAWSFVLTGGSYNEQFF
TRBD1	TRBV10-2	-	TRBJ2-1	TGCGCCAGCAGTGCTACAGGGGACAGGGATGAGCAGTTCTTC	CASSATGDRDEQFF
-	TRBV5-1	-	TRBJ1-3	TGCGCCAGCTCCACTGACTCGGGCTCTGGAAACACCATATATTTT	CASSTDSGSGNTIYF
TRBD1	TRBV7-9	once	TRBJ2-7	TGTGCCAGCAGCTTAGAATGGGACAGTCGCGAGCAGTACTTC	CASSLEWDSREQYF
TRBD2	TRBV5-1	-	TRBJ2-5	TGCGCCAGCAGCTTGGCGGTAGCGGGGGGACACGAGACCCAGTACTTC	CASSLAVAGGHETQYF